The rows below give T cell receptor beta chains drawn from one sample of a study of shared clonotypes between healthy human individuals. Assay used: immunoSEQ multiplex PCR; TCRdb lists only in-frame clones, some missing. The profile shows roughly 1 million clones, approximately 80% of them singletons. Sequencing was performed on memory CD4+ T cells from PBMCs. The receptors derive from a young man in good health. Some clones in this sample may be carry-over from other donors' samples. Both conserved end residues are part of each CDR3. Fields, in order: D gene, J gene, V gene, clone size, CDR3 protein, CDR3 DNA. D genes are given only for firm matches. A clone size is listed for some rows: how often the clone was seen (once, few, many), or a class if it is expanded.

TRBD1 TRBJ2-3 TRBV4-1 . CASSLRTGTAQLSLRVTDTQYF TGCGCCAGCAGCCTTCGAACTGGGACAGCCCAGTTGAGCCTCCGCGTCACAGATACGCAGTATTTT
. TRBJ2-7 TRBV5-1 . CASSLGDTAYEQYF TGCGCCAGCAGCTTGGGCGACACTGCCTACGAGCAGTACTTC
TRBD1 TRBJ1-6 TRBV6-6 . CASSRGTANSPLHF TGTGCCAGCTCCAGGGGGACAGCGAATTCACCCCTCCACTTT
. TRBJ1-5 TRBV28 . CASKEVSNQPQHF TGTGCCAGCAAAGAGGTTAGCAATCAGCCCCAGCATTTT
. TRBJ2-1 TRBV6-6 . CASSYSRVRDNEQFF TGTGCCAGCAGTTACTCGCGCGTCCGGGACAATGAGCAGTTCTTC
TRBD1 TRBJ2-1 TRBV30 . CAWSAGGSDEQFF TGTGCCTGGAGTGCAGGGGGATCGGATGAGCAGTTCTTC
TRBD1 TRBJ1-2 TRBV27 . CASSLGTGASYTF TGTGCCAGCAGTTTGGGGACAGGGGCAAGCTACACCTTC
. TRBJ1-5 TRBV28 . CASSPGVGDQPQHF TGTGCCAGCAGCCCAGGGGTGGGGGATCAGCCCCAGCATTTT
TRBD1 TRBJ2-2 TRBV18 . CASSLNRGDTGELFF TGTGCCAGCTCACTCAACAGGGGGGACACCGGGGAGCTGTTTTTT
. TRBJ1-1 TRBV7-3 . CASGKDWNTEAFF TGTGCCAGCGGTAAAGACTGGAACACTGAAGCTTTCTTT
. TRBJ1-5 TRBV6-1 . CASSEGLREWGYSNQPQHF TGTGCCAGCAGTGAAGGCTTGCGAGAGTGGGGTTATAGCAATCAGCCCCAGCATTTT
. TRBJ1-2 TRBV4-3 few CASSQDGYGYTF TGCGCCAGCAGCCAAGATGGATATGGCTACACCTTC
TRBD1 TRBJ1-1 TRBV29-1 many CSTAGTGVEAFF TGCAGCACGGCCGGGACAGGGGTTGAAGCTTTCTTT
. TRBJ2-5 TRBV7-2 . CASSLSPQETQYF TGTGCCAGCAGCCTTAGTCCCCAAGAGACCCAGTACTTC
TRBD2 TRBJ2-7 TRBV11-3 few CASSQGLAESYEQYF TGTGCCAGCAGTCAAGGACTAGCGGAGTCCTACGAGCAGTACTTC
. TRBJ2-1 TRBV5-1 . CASSDSYNEQFF TGCGCCAGCAGCGACTCCTACAATGAGCAGTTCTTC
. TRBJ2-1 TRBV27 . CASRGARKVNEQFF TGTGCCAGCAGAGGGGCCCGCAAAGTAAATGAGCAGTTCTTC
. TRBJ2-6 TRBV19 . CASGGYSGANVLTF TGTGCCAGTGGGGGTTACTCTGGGGCCAACGTCCTGACTTTC
TRBD1 TRBJ2-5 TRBV7-9 once CASSHIRTGGETQYF TGTGCCAGCAGTCACATCCGGACAGGAGGAGAGACCCAGTACTTC
. TRBJ2-5 TRBV6-5 . CASSYSTGTQYF TGTGCCAGCAGTTACTCGACGGGGACCCAGTACTTC
. TRBJ2-1 TRBV9 . CASSLPPGSSYNEQFF TGTGCCAGCAGTCTCCCCCCAGGGAGCTCCTACAATGAGCAGTTCTTC
. TRBJ1-2 TRBV5-1 . CASSTTGNYGYTF TGCGCCAGCAGCACAACAGGAAACTATGGCTACACCTTC
TRBD2 TRBJ2-7 TRBV2 . CASTPNQPGLAGVWRYEQYF TGTGCCAGCACCCCCAACCAACCGGGACTAGCGGGAGTGTGGCGATACGAGCAGTACTTC
TRBD2 TRBJ2-3 TRBV5-1 . CASRVASGPPDTQYF TGCGCCAGCAGGGTGGCTAGCGGCCCCCCAGATACGCAGTATTTT
TRBD1 TRBJ2-7 TRBV9 . CASSVHSQGASYEQYF TGTGCCAGCAGCGTACATAGCCAGGGGGCCTCCTACGAGCAGTACTTC